A single sample gave rise to the 28 T cell receptor beta chains below, sequenced in a study of blood T cell repertoires in COVID-19. Profiling relied on immunoSEQ multiplex PCR, and the TCRdb table lists in-frame clones only, not all of them. This sample has around 200,000 clones, with 83% found just once. Sequenced: peripheral blood. These receptor sequences come from a woman aged 40 to 50 with acute or convalescent COVID-19.

This chain connects TRBV6-2 or TRBV6-3 to TRBJ2-7; D may be TRBD1 (6 bases). The CDR3 loop spans 15 amino acids. V was shortened by 5 bases and J by 0 bases, with 14 bases between the two germline ends. Germline V lookup: CDR1 MNHEY, CDR2 SVGEGT. The CDR3 DNA reads TGTGCCAGCAGTAAATACAGGGCCAACTCCTACGAGCAGTACTTC. The encoded protein is CASSKYRANSYEQYF.

The sample holds one count of this clone. The chain uses TRBV19 and TRBJ2-2; 7 nucleotides agree with TRBD2. Trimming removed 3 bases from V and 5 bases from J; junction bases left unmatched: 6. There are 15 residues in the CDR3. Germline CDR1 LNHDA, CDR2 SQIVND (reference sequence). CDR3 sequence reads: CASSIFAGVTGELFF. The CDR3 DNA reads as TGTGCCAGTAGTATTTTTGCGGGAGTAACCGGGGAGCTGTTTTTT.

The V gene is TRBV5-4, the J gene TRBJ2-2, with 7 bases fitting TRBD2. Germline assignment: CDR1 SGHNT and CDR2 YYREEE (reference sequence). The CDR3 runs to 14 residues. With 6 bases clipped from V and 1 base from J, the junction kept 3 bases outside the gene matches. As DNA, the CDR3 is TGTGCCAGCAACAGCGGGGAGAACACCGGGGAGCTGTTTTTT. As protein: CASNSGENTGELFF.

This clone was seen a single time. The chain recombines TRBV27 with TRBJ1-6, with D perhaps TRBD1 (6 bases). Between the trimmed V and J ends, which lost 8 bases and 6 bases, there was a span of 17 bases. The length of the CDR3 is 15 residues. From germline, CDR1 is MNHEY and CDR2 SMNVEV (reference sequence). CDR3 coding DNA: TGTGCCAGCCCTAAGGGGGGGACCTCTAATTCACCCCTCCACTTT. It encodes CASPKGGTSNSPLHF.

The chain has TRBV7-2 and TRBJ1-4; tentatively, D is TRBD1 (5 bases). Deletions cut 1 base from V and 8 bases from J, with 17 bases between. In germline, CDR1 is SGHTA, CDR2 FQGNSA. There are 16 residues in the CDR3. CDR3 DNA sequence: TGTGCCAGCAGCTTAGGGGGAGGGGTTCAAAGGGAAAAACTGTTTTTT. Protein product: CASSLGGGVQREKLFF.

The rearrangement links TRBV2 to TRBJ2-3, with D possibly being TRBD2 (5 bases). The CDR3 extends over 12 amino acids. V gave up 6 bases and J gave up 3 bases, with 7 bases separating them. Germline assignment: CDR1 SNHLY and CDR2 FYNNEI. The CDR3 sequence is CASSVATDTQYF. The DNA for the CDR3 is TGTGCCAGCAGCGTAGCGACAGATACGCAGTATTTT.

This clone showed up just a few times. The chain links TRBV6-5 to TRBJ2-7; a possible D gene is TRBD1 (5 bases). CDR3 length: 11 residues. Trimming pared 6 bases from V and 3 bases from J, leaving 6 bases between. Germline loops: CDR1 MNHEY, CDR2 SVGAGI. Here the CDR3 reads CASRGLYEQYF. For the CDR3, the DNA is TGTGCCAGCAGGGGGCTCTACGAGCAGTACTTC.

The genes are TRBV5-1 and TRBJ2-3, with 14 bases identical to TRBD2. Per the germline V gene, CDR1 is SGHRS and CDR2 is YFSETQ. The J segment lost 4 bases and the V segment lost 4 bases, leaving 11 bases of the junction unmatched. This CDR3 spans 18 amino acids. In nucleotides, the CDR3 is TGCGCCAGCAGCACCCAACCGGGACTAGCGGGAGCTCCAGATACGCAGTATTTT. Translation gives CASSTQPGLAGAPDTQYF.

This clone was seen a single time. The rearrangement uses TRBV3-1 (or the pseudogene TRBV3-2) and TRBJ1-1, with TRBD1 matching over 7 bases. The CDR3 totals 14 residues. Trimming cost V 4 bases and J 1 base; bases outside gene matches: 3. Germline CDR1 and CDR2: LGHDT and YNNKEL (reference sequence). The CDR3 sequence is CASSPNRGNTEAFF. The CDR3 DNA follows: TGTGCCAGCAGCCCGAACAGGGGGAACACTGAAGCTTTCTTT.

This chain links TRBV30 with TRBJ1-5; TRBD1 matches 8 bases. This CDR3 has 14 residues. Germline V CDR1 and CDR2: GTSNPN, SVGIG (reference sequence). V shed 0 bases and J 7 bases; nucleotides not matched to a gene: 5. CDR3 residues: CAWSVDDRGQPQHF. Written as DNA, the CDR3 is TGTGCCTGGAGTGTTGACGACAGGGGACAGCCCCAGCATTTT.

The rearrangement uses TRBV15 and TRBJ2-2, with TRBD1 matching over 9 bases. Looked up from germline, CDR1 is LNHNV and CDR2 is YYDKDF (reference sequence). This CDR3 contains 18 residues. After removal of 5 bases from V and 4 bases from J, the junction contained 14 bases not matched to a gene. CDR3 coding DNA: TGTGCCACCAGCTCTAGATTGGGGGACAGGGTAATCACCGGGGAGCTGTTTTTT. Translating it yields CATSSRLGDRVITGELFF. The full variable domain, rest sourced from reference TRBV15 and TRBJ2-2, is DAMVIQNPRYQVTQFGKPVTLSCSQTLNHNVMYWYQQKSSQAPKLLFHYYDKDFNNEADTPDNFQSRRPNTSFCFLDIRSPGLGDTAMYLCATSSRLGDRVITGELFFGEGSRLTVL.

This chain connects TRBV3-1 (or the pseudogene TRBV3-2) to TRBJ1-1; 7 positions agree with TRBD1. V trimming: 3 bases; J trimming: 11 bases; junction bases outside the gene matches: 6. The germline V gene has CDR1 LGHDT and CDR2 YNNKEL (reference sequence). The CDR3 runs to 12 residues. As DNA, the CDR3 is TGTGCCAGCAGCCATGAAGGGACAGCGGCTTTCTTT. Amino acids: CASSHEGTAAFF.

This clone has a handful of counts. The chain uses TRBV21-1 and TRBJ2-3; the D segment call TRBD2 is taken from the table without a DNA check. TRBV21-1 is marked as a pseudogene. CDR3 length: 18 residues. The CDR3 sequence is CASSKDEDTSASTDTQYF. The CDR3 DNA sequence: TGTGCCAGCAGCAAAGATGAGGATACTAGCGCGAGCACAGATACGCAGTATTTT.

CDR3 bases: TGTGCCAGCTCACTCTCCCCATTGGGAGGAGGTGGAAACACCATATATTTT. Residues: CASSLSPLGGGGNTIYF. This chain links TRBV18 with TRBJ1-3; D is uncertain. CDR3 length equals 17 residues. Germline V gives CDR1 KGHSH, CDR2 LQKENI. V was clipped by 4 bases and J by 3 bases, with 19 bases between them.

The chain uses TRBV19 and TRBJ2-5; D gene unclear. V was clipped by 5 bases and J by 1 base, with 11 bases between them. The CDR3 loop spans 14 amino acids. The germline V gene has CDR1 LNHDA and CDR2 SQIVND (reference sequence). DNA for the CDR3: TGTGCCAGTAGTTCCCGTGGTAGCCAAGAGACCCAGTACTTC. It codes for CASSSRGSQETQYF. Drawing the rest from reference TRBV19 and TRBJ2-5, the complete variable domain is DGGITQSPKYLFRKEGQNVTLSCEQNLNHDAMYWYRQDPGQGLRLIYYSQIVNDFQKGDIAEGYSVSREKKESFPLTVTSAQKNPTAFYLCASSSRGSQETQYFGPGTRLLVL.

The rearrangement joins TRBV27 to TRBJ1-4; D is perhaps TRBD1 (5 bases). This CDR3 spans 17 amino acids. CDR1 and CDR2 (germline): MNHEY, SMNVEV (reference sequence). The germline V and J ends were trimmed by 5 bases and 5 bases, with 21 bases remaining between them. CDR3 in amino acids: CASSTLNGRGGNEKLFF. CDR3 DNA sequence: TGTGCCAGCAGTACCCTGAACGGACGGGGGGGGAATGAAAAACTGTTTTTT.

This clone has just a few counts. The chain links TRBV2 to TRBJ1-2; 10 nucleotides line up with TRBD1. This CDR3 is built from 14 residues. Germline V lookup: CDR1 SNHLY, CDR2 FYNNEI. With V trimmed by 5 bases and J by 4 bases, 4 bases remained unmatched. The CDR3 loop is CASSWDRGGYGYTF. Written as DNA, the CDR3 is TGTGCCAGCAGTTGGGACAGGGGTGGCTATGGCTACACCTTC. Supplemented by reference TRBV2 and TRBJ1-2, the full variable domain reads EPEVTQTPSHQVTQMGQEVILRCVPISNHLYFYWYRQILGQKVEFLVSFYNNEISEKSEIFDDQFSVERPDGSNFTLKIRSTKLEDSAMYFCASSWDRGGYGYTFGSGTRLTVV.

The chain carries TRBV7-9 and TRBJ2-1; a possible D gene is TRBD1 (7 bases). Germline lookup yields CDR1 SEHNR and CDR2 FQNEAQ (reference sequence). The V and J ends lost 1 base and 7 bases respectively, with 14 bases between them. The CDR3 has 15 amino acids. Here the CDR3 reads CASSLEGAGRNEQFF. CDR3 DNA sequence: TGTGCCAGCAGCTTAGAGGGGGCGGGACGAAATGAGCAGTTCTTC.

The CDR3 loop is CASGLFPRETQYF. CDR3 bases: TGTGCTAGTGGTTTGTTCCCGCGAGAGACCCAGTACTTC. The J gene is TRBJ2-5, the V gene TRBV12-5; D is ambiguous. Germline CDR1 LGHNT, CDR2 FRNRAP. Trimming removed 2 bases from V and 4 bases from J, with 8 bases in between. This CDR3 comprises 13 residues.

Notes on this clone: Other nucleotide sequences in the sample specify the same CDR3. The chain recombines TRBV5-1 with TRBJ2-2; TRBD2 agrees at 11 bases. Germline CDR1 is SGHRS and CDR2 is YFSETQ. After removal of 0 bases from V and 2 bases from J, the junction contained 0 bases not matched to a gene. The CDR3 loop spans 16 amino acids. This CDR3 is CASSLGLAGNTGELFF. The CDR3 DNA reads TGCGCCAGCAGCTTGGGACTAGCGGGAAACACCGGGGAGCTGTTTTTT.

The chain recombines TRBV3-1 (or the pseudogene TRBV3-2) with TRBJ1-6, with D hard to call. V gave up 4 bases and J gave up 3 bases, with 13 bases separating them. The germline V gene encodes CDR1 LGHDT and CDR2 YNNKEL (reference sequence). The CDR3 has 16 amino acids. CDR3 loop: CASSPSNTDYNSPLHF. The CDR3 coding sequence is TGTGCCAGCAGCCCCTCGAACACCGACTATAATTCACCCCTCCACTTT.

The V call is TRBV6-6, the J call TRBJ2-5; 12 positions agree with TRBD2. CDR1 is MNHNY, CDR2 SVGAGI, per germline (reference sequence). CDR3 length: 15 residues. J was trimmed by 3 bases and V by 4 bases; bases with no gene match: 3. The CDR3 sequence is CASSWLAGGEETQYF. In DNA form, the CDR3 reads TGTGCCAGCAGTTGGCTAGCGGGGGGGGAAGAGACCCAGTACTTC.

This clone was counted only a few times. V is TRBV7-9 and J is TRBJ1-2, with D perhaps TRBD1 (5 bases). Germline CDR1 SEHNR, CDR2 FQNEAQ (reference sequence). The CDR3 consists of 17 residues. Trimming pared 2 bases from V and 2 bases from J, leaving 18 bases between. As DNA, the CDR3 is TGTGCCAGCAGCTTAACATCAGGGATGAGCGGGAACTATGGCTACACCTTC. This encodes CASSLTSGMSGNYGYTF.

This chain links TRBV6-5 with TRBJ1-1, with D perhaps TRBD1 (6 bases). Trimming removed 6 bases at V and 8 bases at J, with 16 bases between. This CDR3 comprises 13 residues. From germline, CDR1 is MNHEY and CDR2 SVGAGI. CDR3 loop: CASSQGGGGEAFF. CDR3 DNA: TGTGCCAGCAGCCAGGGAGGGGGAGGGGAAGCTTTCTTT.

The CDR3 is CASSLFGSLGEQYF. The CDR3 coding sequence is TGTGCCAGCAGTTTGTTCGGGAGTTTGGGCGAGCAGTACTTC. The gene calls are TRBV27 and TRBJ2-7, with a weak D call TRBD2 (6 bases). Germline assignment: CDR1 MNHEY and CDR2 SMNVEV (reference sequence). V shed 3 bases and J shed 6 bases, with 15 bases lying between them. The CDR3 spans 14 residues.

The gene calls are TRBV18 and TRBJ2-5, with D perhaps TRBD1 (5 bases). CDR3 length: 15 residues. Germline loops: CDR1 KGHSH, CDR2 LQKENI. The V end lost 5 bases, the J end lost 5 bases, and 18 bases lay between the germline ends. The CDR3 region is CASSGQGIQMETQYF. CDR3 DNA sequence: TGTGCCAGCTCAGGGCAGGGCATTCAGATGGAGACCCAGTACTTC.

This clone was detected only once. The chain employs TRBV27 and TRBJ2-1; 7 bases are a match to TRBD1. J lost 6 bases, V lost 3 bases, and 5 bases had no gene match. The CDR3 is 14 amino acids. The germline V gene encodes CDR1 MNHEY and CDR2 SMNVEV (reference sequence). This CDR3 is CASSFSQGFNEQFF. In DNA form, the CDR3 reads TGTGCCAGCAGTTTTTCACAGGGGTTCAATGAGCAGTTCTTC.

The V gene is TRBV3-1 (or the pseudogene TRBV3-2), the J gene TRBJ2-1, with 8 bases identical to TRBD1. Trimming removed 4 bases from V and 5 bases from J; junction bases left unmatched: 13. The CDR3 length is 17 residues. Germline CDR1 LGHDT, CDR2 YNNKEL (reference sequence). The CDR3 region has the DNA TGTGCCAGCAGCCCCCGCCGAAGACAGGGGACTGACAATGAGCAGTTCTTC. Its translation: CASSPRRRQGTDNEQFF.